The clone carrying this T cell receptor (beta chain) was seen a handful of times. These data come from a study of memory B cells and T cells in multiple sclerosis. After removal of 5 bases from V and 4 bases from J, the junction contained 13 bases not matched to a gene. Germline loops: CDR1 SGHVS, CDR2 FNYEAQ. The CDR3 is 16 amino acids. Sequencing used immunoSEQ multiplex PCR; TCRdb keeps in-frame clones, though not all of them. The table shows over 6,500 clones, with roughly 61% occurring only once. The material sequenced was memory (CD45RO+) CD8+ T cells from blood. The receptor was derived from a human donor with multiple sclerosis. The J gene is TRBJ2-7, the V gene TRBV7-6, with TRBD1 matching over 8 bases. DNA of the CDR3: TGTGCCAGCAGCCACCTACGGTCAGGGGGCGATTACGAGCAGTACTTC. The encoded protein is CASSHLRSGGDYEQYF.